This T cell receptor (beta chain) was retrieved from a study of blood T cells in healthy people across ages. General study findings and limits: There were more naive CD4+ cells and higher diversity in long-lived donors than in aged donors.

Through a sample-barcoded 5' primer and a J-beta primer mix, a second PCR was run for roughly 6 to 12 cycles. TCRdb recomputed calls from the 5' RACE reads with MiXCR, one row per CDR3 protein. The repertoire holds more than 1,000,000 distinct CDR3 sequences, with less than 25% as singletons. This clonotype was detected only a few times. Its matching antigen is unknown. The ends lost 4 bases at V and 7 bases at J; junction bases unmatched: 9. The CDR3 length is 15 residues. Germline CDR1 and CDR2: SGHRS and YFSETQ. Separately, the same data were catalogued under a study of T cells of mothers and their children. That work adds: The effect of thymic selection on TCR recombination output is similar between related and unrelated pairs.

V usage is TRBV5-1 and J usage is TRBJ2-2; TRBD2 agrees at 8 bases. The sequence derives from a girl aged 2-9 years in good health. Sample: blood. The DNA of the CDR3 is TGCGCCAGCAGCCCCACTAGCGGCTATGACGGGGAGCTGTTTTTT. Its translation is CASSPTSGYDGELFF.